The clone carrying this TCR beta chain was recorded only once. For the second PCR, which ran for roughly 7 to 11 cycles, a sample-barcoded 5' primer and a J-beta primer mix were used. Any given sample supplied a minimum of 2.5 million CDR3-containing paired-end reads. TCRdb itself ran the 5' RACE reads through MiXCR, one entry per CDR3 protein. The table records about 760,000 distinct CDR3 sequences, roughly three fifths of them present only once. The data are from a study of blood T cells in healthy people across ages. The germline V gene encodes CDR1 MNHEY and CDR2 SVGEGT. This CDR3 is built from 14 residues.

Sequenced: blood. This TCR was sampled from a man aged 35-49 years in good health. The chain joins TRBV6-2 or TRBV6-3 to TRBJ2-5; TRBD1 aligns across 8 bases. Matching the DNA end better, TRBJ2-7 makes the J call doubtful. CDR3 sequence (DNA): TGTGCCAGCAAGAAGACAGGGGACCTTTACGAGCAGTACTTC. Amino acids: CASKKTGDLYEQYF.